Below are 17 T cell receptor beta chains sequenced from a single sample in a study of B cell selection in AIRE deficiency. Measured with immunoSEQ multiplex PCR; TCRdb has only the in-frame clones, and not every one. The sample comprises about 26,000 clones, approximately 92% of which are singletons, and around 1.1% rests with the top ten. Regulatory T cells were sorted as CD4+CD25hiCD127low/negative. Material: CD4+CD25+ Tregs sorted from PBMCs. These receptors originate from a human donor in good health.

J is TRBJ1-1 and V is TRBV15, with D tentatively TRBD1 (5 bases). V lost 2 bases, J lost 5 bases, and 15 bases lay in between. Germline V gene sequence: CDR1 LNHNV, CDR2 YYDKDF (reference sequence). This CDR3 is 15 amino acids long. The CDR3 sequence: CATSRNRAEGTEAFF. For the CDR3, the DNA is TGTGCCACCAGCAGAAACCGGGCCGAGGGGACTGAAGCTTTCTTT.

The CDR3 nucleotides read TGTGCCAGTAGTATAGCCCTTAGCGGGGGGCTGGGAGAGACCCAGTACTTC. Protein: CASSIALSGGLGETQYF. The gene calls are TRBV19 and TRBJ2-5; 10 nucleotides line up with TRBD2. V shed 1 base, J shed 4 bases, and the junction held 9 bases outside the gene matches. Germline V gene sequence: CDR1 LNHDA, CDR2 SQIVND (reference sequence). The CDR3 contains 17 residues.

This chain connects TRBV5-4 to TRBJ2-7; TRBD1 matches 9 bases. Germline CDR1 is SGHNT and CDR2 is YYREEE (reference sequence). CDR3 size: 15 residues. V was clipped by 4 bases and J by 5 bases; unmatched bases: 10. CDR3 DNA sequence: TGTGCCAGCAGCAACGGCCGACAGGGGGACAACGAGCAGTACTTC. This gives the protein CASSNGRQGDNEQYF.

The chain has TRBV6-5 and TRBJ1-1, with 7 bases fitting TRBD1. CDR1 MNHEY and CDR2 SVGAGI come from the germline V gene. J lost 3 bases, V lost 4 bases, and 5 bases had no gene match. The CDR3 spans 14 residues. The CDR3 sequence is CASSLGGAYTEAFF. The CDR3 DNA sequence: TGTGCCAGCAGTTTAGGGGGCGCGTACACTGAAGCTTTCTTT.

The chain couples TRBV11-2 to TRBJ1-1; the D gene is possibly TRBD1 (5 bases). Germline CDR1 reads SGHAT; CDR2 reads FQNNGV. Trimming took 1 base from V and 8 from J, leaving 8 bases between them. CDR3 length: 12 residues. The CDR3 bases are TGTGCCAGCAGCTTAGGCAGACAGGAAGCTTTCTTT. Translating it yields CASSLGRQEAFF.

A single count supports this clone. The V call is TRBV7-2, the J call TRBJ1-4; 7 nucleotides align to TRBD1. V gave up 5 bases and J gave up 8 bases; unmatched junction bases: 11. CDR3 size: 15 residues. The V gene's germline CDR1 is SGHTA and CDR2 FQGNSA. The CDR3, as DNA: TGTGCCAGCAGCCCCGGGCCAAGGGGGCGGGAAAAACTGTTTTTT. It yields the protein CASSPGPRGREKLFF. Drawing the rest from reference TRBV7-2 and TRBJ1-4, the complete variable domain is GAGVSQSPSNKVTEKGKDVELRCDPISGHTALYWYRQSLGQGLEFLIYFQGNSAPDKSGLPSDRFSAERTGGSVSTLTIQRTQQEDSAVYLCASSPGPRGREKLFFGSGTQLSVL.

J is TRBJ2-5 and V is TRBV30, with D unresolved. CDR1 and CDR2 (germline): GTSNPN, SVGIG (reference sequence). CDR3 length equals 10 residues. Trimming removed 2 bases from V and 4 bases from J, with 2 bases in between. CDR3 DNA sequence: TGTGCCTGGAGTCGAGAGACCCAGTACTTC. Translating gives CAWSRETQYF.

The chain employs TRBV6-5 and TRBJ1-1; no clear D gene. The ends were cut back, 0 bases at V and 5 bases at J, with 10 bases in the middle. Germline V CDR1 and CDR2: MNHEY, SVGAGI. This CDR3 has 14 residues. CDR3 residues: CASSYSHGETEAFF. The CDR3 DNA is TGTGCCAGCAGTTACTCGCACGGGGAGACTGAAGCTTTCTTT.

The chain links TRBV30 to TRBJ1-5, with 8 bases aligning to TRBD1. This CDR3 is 15 amino acids long. Looked up from germline, CDR1 is GTSNPN and CDR2 is SVGIG (reference sequence). With 3 bases clipped from V and 2 bases from J, the junction kept 6 bases outside the gene matches. The CDR3 sequence is CAWSRGRVGNQPQHF. The CDR3 nucleotides are TGTGCCTGGAGCAGGGGGCGCGTGGGCAATCAGCCCCAGCATTTT.

The V call is TRBV27, the J call TRBJ2-1; no clear D gene. The CDR3 length is 14 residues. Germline V gives CDR1 MNHEY, CDR2 SMNVEV (reference sequence). V was cut by 3 bases and J by 3 bases, with 9 bases left in between. The CDR3 region is CASSFGWSYNEQFF. In nucleotides, the CDR3 is TGTGCCAGCAGTTTTGGATGGAGCTACAATGAGCAGTTCTTC.

This rearrangement joins TRBV2 to TRBJ2-7, with unresolved D. V was trimmed by 5 bases and J by 7 bases, leaving 15 bases between them. This CDR3 has 13 residues. In germline, CDR1 is SNHLY, CDR2 FYNNEI. The CDR3 sequence: CASSTTVFWEQYF. CDR3 coding DNA: TGTGCCAGCAGTACCACAGTCTTTTGGGAGCAGTACTTC. The whole variable domain, remainder taken from reference TRBV2 and TRBJ2-7, is EPEVTQTPSHQVTQMGQEVILRCVPISNHLYFYWYRQILGQKVEFLVSFYNNEISEKSEIFDDQFSVERPDGSNFTLKIRSTKLEDSAMYFCASSTTVFWEQYFGPGTRLTVT.

CDR3 protein: CASSETLTSGGDQETQYF. CDR3 DNA sequence: TGTGCCAGCAGTGAAACCCTAACTAGCGGGGGGGACCAAGAGACCCAGTACTTC. V and J are TRBV2 and TRBJ2-5, with 13 bases identical to TRBD2. J lost 0 bases, V lost 2 bases, and 6 bases had no gene match. This CDR3 region has 18 residues. The germline gives CDR1 SNHLY, CDR2 FYNNEI.

This chain joins TRBV9 and TRBJ2-6, with 7 bases aligning to TRBD1. Germline CDR1 SGDLS, CDR2 YYNGEE. The CDR3 sequence is 18 residues long. V lost 3 bases to trimming and J lost 1 base; unmatched junction nucleotides: 10. CDR3 amino acids: CASSGNRGWASGANVLTF. CDR3 nucleotides: TGTGCCAGCAGCGGGAACAGGGGATGGGCTTCTGGGGCCAACGTCCTGACTTTC.

This clone was seen just once. The chain uses TRBV5-1 and TRBJ1-6, with D possibly TRBD1 on 6 matching bases. The CDR3 totals 16 residues. Trimming removed 5 bases at V and 3 bases at J, with 15 bases between. CDR1 and CDR2 (germline): SGHRS, YFSETQ. The CDR3 here is CASRDQGHLYNSPLHF. The CDR3 DNA sequence: TGCGCCAGCAGGGACCAGGGACATCTCTATAATTCACCCCTCCACTTT.

The rearrangement links TRBV2 to TRBJ1-4; D not resolved. Trimming stripped 5 bases from V and 7 bases from J, with 8 bases between. Germline V gene lookup returns CDR1 SNHLY and CDR2 FYNNEI. The CDR3 loop spans 12 amino acids. In nucleotides, the CDR3 is TGTGCCAGCAGTCTATCACGTGAAAAACTGTTTTTT. Translating it yields CASSLSREKLFF.

This chain joins TRBV5-6 and TRBJ2-3; TRBD1 agrees at 8 bases. Looked up from germline, CDR1 is SGHDT and CDR2 is YYEEEE. The CDR3 runs to 15 residues. J was trimmed by 2 bases and V by 4 bases; bases with no gene match: 6. The CDR3 here is CASSLGTGPTDTQYF. CDR3 bases: TGTGCCAGCAGCCTCGGGACAGGCCCCACAGATACGCAGTATTTT.

The J gene is TRBJ2-7, the V gene TRBV6-6; TRBD1 aligns across 9 bases. CDR1 and CDR2 (germline): MNHNY, SVGAGI (reference sequence). The CDR3 spans 14 residues. Trimming removed 2 bases from V and 7 bases from J; junction bases left unmatched: 6. CDR3: CASSYRDRVAEQYF. The CDR3 nucleotides read TGTGCCAGCAGTTACCGGGACAGGGTAGCGGAGCAGTACTTC.